Listed below are T cell receptor beta chains from one sample, sequenced in a study of T cell responses to AZD1222 COVID-19 vaccine. The assay was immunoSEQ multiplex PCR, and TCRdb's table has in-frame clones only and misses some. The table includes about 73,000 clones, about nine tenths detected once. Material: peripheral blood, obtained 28 days after the second AZD1222 dose. All receptors derive from an adult who received the AZD1222 COVID-19 vaccine. CDR3s include the opening cysteine and the closing phenylalanine or tryptophan. A D gene is named only where the DNA matches it firmly. Clone size appears in some rows only: once, few, many, or a class for an expanded clone.

J | size | length | D | V | DNA | CDR3
TRBJ2-1 | - | 12 | - | TRBV6-5 | TGTGCCAGCACCCTGATTCCCGGCCCAGGGTTCTTC | CASTLIPGPGFF
TRBJ1-2 | once | 15 | - | TRBV4-2 | TGTGCCAGCAGCCCTACGGCAGGGCCTAACTATGGCTACACCTTC | CASSPTAGPNYGYTF
TRBJ2-2 | - | 15 | TRBD2 | TRBV28 | TGTGCCAGCACTAGCGGGGGGACACACACCGGGGAGCTGTTTTTT | CASTSGGTHTGELFF
TRBJ1-1 | - | 17 | TRBD1 | TRBV7-8 | TGTGCCAGCAGCCTAGGGAGTTTACAGGGGGCCAACACTGAAGCTTTCTTT | CASSLGSLQGANTEAFF
TRBJ2-6 | - | 17 | TRBD1 | TRBV5-1 | TGCGCCAGCACTCCAGGGGGACAGCTCTCTGGGGCCAACGTCCTGACTTTC | CASTPGGQLSGANVLTF
TRBJ2-3 | - | 15 | - | TRBV6-1 | TGTGCCAGCAGTGAACCAGGGGCGAGCACAGATACGCAGTATTTT | CASSEPGASTDTQYF
TRBJ2-7 | - | 15 | TRBD1 | TRBV7-9 | TGTGCCAGCAGCTCCACCAACAGGGGGCTCTACGAGCAGTACTTC | CASSSTNRGLYEQYF
TRBJ1-5 | - | 15 | - | TRBV24-1 | TGTGCCACCAGTGAGGGACCGTACCAAGTTCAGCCCCAGCATTTT | CATSEGPYQVQPQHF
TRBJ2-2 | - | 12 | - | TRBV14 | TGTGCCAGCAGCCAAGTGTGGGGGGAGCTGTTTTTT | CASSQVWGELFF
TRBJ2-7 | - | 14 | - | TRBV3-1/TRBV3-2 | TGTGCCAGCAGCCCAGTGCCCAGGGGATACGAGCAGTACTTC | CASSPVPRGYEQYF